What follows are 14 T cell receptor beta chains derived from one specimen sequenced in a study of cytomegalovirus exposure and HLA in healthy donors. PCR involved 60 Vbeta and 13 Jbeta primers. Generated by immunoSEQ multiplex PCR, the TCRdb table keeps only in-frame clones and is missing some. The sample has 35,000 to 50,000 clones. The sample was PBMCs. These receptors originate from a woman younger than 45 in good health and CMV-seropositive.

V usage is TRBV5-1 and J usage is TRBJ2-7; tentative D call: TRBD1 (6 bases). CDR1 and CDR2 (germline): SGHRS, YFSETQ. The CDR3 runs 14 residues. The V and J ends lost 3 bases and 0 bases respectively, with 10 bases between them. The CDR3 loop is CASSSRDNSYEQYF. The CDR3 coding sequence is TGCGCCAGCAGCTCTCGGGACAACTCCTACGAGCAGTACTTC.

The chain has TRBV21-1 and TRBJ2-1; the tabulated D call, TRBD1, remains unverified against the DNA. TRBV21-1 is a pseudogene. The CDR3 extends over 12 amino acids. CDR3 nucleotide sequence: TGTGCCAGGGGGACAGCTTACAATGAGCAGTTCTTC. Protein: CARGTAYNEQFF.

The V and J genes are TRBV19 and TRBJ2-3, with TRBD1 matching over 7 bases. Germline CDR1 and CDR2: LNHDA and SQIVND (reference sequence). After removal of 3 bases from V and 4 bases from J, the junction contained 7 bases not matched to a gene. This CDR3 is 15 amino acids long. CDR3 nucleotide sequence: TGTGCCAGTAGTATTCGACAGGGTCAGGCAGATACGCAGTATTTT. It yields the protein CASSIRQGQADTQYF.

This chain links TRBV28 with TRBJ2-3; 7 nucleotides align to TRBD1. CDR3 size: 14 residues. V lost 6 bases, J lost 3 bases, and 6 bases stayed unmatched. CDR1 and CDR2 (germline): MDHEN, SYDVKM. The chain's CDR3 is CASSPGQVTDTQYF. Written as DNA, the CDR3 is TGTGCCAGCAGCCCAGGACAGGTTACAGATACGCAGTATTTT. The full variable domain, its missing parts supplied by reference TRBV28 and TRBJ2-3, is DVKVTQSSRYLVKRTGEKVFLECVQDMDHENMFWYRQDPGLGLRLIYFSYDVKMKEKGDIPEGYSVSREKKERFSLILESASTNQTSMYLCASSPGQVTDTQYFGPGTRLTVL.

V and J are TRBV5-4 and TRBJ1-5; D uncertain. The length of the CDR3 is 13 residues. Trimming pared 4 bases from V and 2 bases from J, leaving 7 bases between. Germline V CDR1 and CDR2: SGHNT, YYREEE (reference sequence). CDR3 region: CASSANGNQPQHF. CDR3 DNA sequence: TGTGCCAGCAGCGCTAATGGCAATCAGCCCCAGCATTTT.

Of note for this clone: The limits of the CDR3 on the DNA are not certain, so only TCRdb's listed CDR3 is given. The chain joins TRBV30 to TRBJ1-1; the listed D gene, TRBD1, was not tested against the DNA. Germline assignment: CDR1 GTSNPN and CDR2 SVGIG (reference sequence). Inclusive of both ends, the CDR3 amounts to 15 amino acids. CDR3: CAWSVGTGSLSEPFF.

The chain employs TRBV10-2 and TRBJ2-1, with 9 positions matching TRBD2. Losses at the gene ends were 7 bases for V and 5 bases for J; bases not matched to a gene: 9. Germline-derived CDR1 and CDR2 are WSHSY and SAAADI. There are 15 residues in the CDR3. This CDR3 reads CASMKGASGNNEQFF. The DNA for the CDR3 is TGCGCCAGCATGAAGGGGGCTAGCGGGAACAATGAGCAGTTCTTC.

The chain links TRBV11-2 to TRBJ2-5; D gene ambiguous. The CDR3 is made up of 14 amino acids. Trimming pared 7 bases from V and 2 bases from J, leaving 14 bases between. Per the germline V gene, CDR1 is SGHAT and CDR2 is FQNNGV. This CDR3 is CASTINPRQETQYF. In DNA, the CDR3 is TGTGCCAGCACTATTAACCCCCGTCAAGAGACCCAGTACTTC. Full variable domain (remainder filled in from reference TRBV11-2 and TRBJ2-5): EAGVAQSPRYKIIEKRQSVAFWCNPISGHATLYWYQQILGQGPKLLIQFQNNGVVDDSQLPKDRFSAERLKGVDSTLKIQPAKLEDSAVYLCASTINPRQETQYFGPGTRLLVL.

This chain uses TRBV11-3 with TRBJ2-1, with 9 nucleotides matching TRBD2. Germline values: CDR1 SGHNT, CDR2 YENEEA. The CDR3 length is 14 residues. V was pared by 1 base and J by 6 bases, with 1 base of the junction left unmatched. The DNA of the CDR3 is TGTGCCAGCAGCTTAGGTAGCGGGGGCAATGAGCAGTTCTTC. It translates to CASSLGSGGNEQFF.

V gene TRBV13 combines with J gene TRBJ2-2, with 7 bases fitting TRBD1. Germline V gives CDR1 PRHDT, CDR2 FYEKMQ (reference sequence). The CDR3 consists of 16 residues. V lost 5 bases to trimming and J lost 2 bases; unmatched junction nucleotides: 8. This CDR3 reads CASSRTGVFNTGELFF. Here the CDR3 DNA reads TGTGCCAGCAGCCGAACAGGGGTTTTCAACACCGGGGAGCTGTTTTTT.

The rearrangement links TRBV28 to TRBJ2-3, with 7 nucleotides matching TRBD2. The CDR3 loop spans 14 amino acids. Germline trimming cut 6 bases from V and 2 bases from J; bases unmatched to any gene: 5. The germline CDR1 and CDR2 sequences are MDHEN and SYDVKM. The CDR3 protein is CASRAAGATDTQYF. The CDR3 DNA reads as TGTGCCAGCAGGGCGGCGGGAGCCACAGATACGCAGTATTTT.

The chain uses TRBV5-4 and TRBJ2-7; D is uncertain. CDR1 and CDR2 from the germline V gene are SGHNT and YYREEE (reference sequence). CDR3 length: 14 amino acids. V lost 0 bases, J lost 3 bases, and 10 bases lay in between. CDR3 loop: CASSLVPRSYEQYF. The CDR3 DNA reads as TGTGCCAGCAGCTTGGTACCACGGAGCTACGAGCAGTACTTC.

The rearrangement joins TRBV2 to TRBJ2-3; TRBD1 matches 9 bases. CDR3 length: 14 residues. Germline CDR1 is SNHLY and CDR2 is FYNNEI. The V gene end was trimmed by 5 bases and the J gene end by 3 bases; junction bases not matched to a gene: 3. In DNA, the CDR3 is TGTGCCAGCAGTCGGGACAGGGAAACAGATACGCAGTATTTT. Its protein product is CASSRDRETDTQYF.

The chain carries TRBV4-1 and TRBJ1-6; D may be TRBD1 (5 bases). CDR3 size: 17 residues. V was cut by 5 bases and J by 7 bases, with 21 bases left in between. Germline values: CDR1 MGHRA, CDR2 YSYEKL. The CDR3 region has the DNA TGCGCCAGCAGCGATTTGACCCGGGACTATGAGAATTCACCCCTCCACTTT. This gives the protein CASSDLTRDYENSPLHF.